This is a list of T cell receptor beta chains from one sample in a study of Ad26.COV2.S vaccination and SARS-CoV-2 variants. TCRdb keeps only in-frame clones here, not all; method: immunoSEQ multiplex PCR. The sample gives around 370,000 clones, about 90% of which show up once; 3.9% is in the top ten. The specimen comprised peripheral blood, sampled after recovery from COVID-19. Receptors were obtained from a human donor who had recovered from COVID-19. Both conserved end residues are part of each CDR3. A D gene is named only where the DNA matches it firmly. Size tells how often a clone was seen (once, few, many) or the class of an expanded clone, and some rows leave it out.

cdr3_length: 14
j_call: TRBJ1-1
d_call: -
clone_size: once
v_call: TRBV27
cdr3_nt: TGTGCCAGCAGTTTAATACATATGAACACTGAAGCTTTCTTT
cdr3_aa: CASSLIHMNTEAFF

cdr3_length: 13
j_call: TRBJ1-1
d_call: -
clone_size: -
v_call: TRBV19
cdr3_nt: TGTGCCAGTAGTACAGGGTGGGACAACGAAGCTTTCTTT
cdr3_aa: CASSTGWDNEAFF

cdr3_length: 17
j_call: TRBJ1-6
d_call: -
clone_size: -
v_call: TRBV11-2
cdr3_nt: TGTGCCAGCAGCTTAGGTAGGGCCAGGGCGATTAATTCACCCCTCCACTTT
cdr3_aa: CASSLGRARAINSPLHF

cdr3_length: 14
j_call: TRBJ1-1
d_call: TRBD1
clone_size: -
v_call: TRBV19
cdr3_nt: TGTGCCAGTAGTTTACAGGGGTCGGGTACTGAAGCTTTCTTT
cdr3_aa: CASSLQGSGTEAFF

cdr3_length: 16
j_call: TRBJ2-3
d_call: -
clone_size: once
v_call: TRBV11-2
cdr3_nt: TGTGCCAGCAGCTTATTAACTAGCAGTTCCACAGATACGCAGTATTTT
cdr3_aa: CASSLLTSSSTDTQYF

cdr3_length: 13
j_call: TRBJ1-1
d_call: -
clone_size: -
v_call: TRBV7-2
cdr3_nt: TGTGCCAGCAGCATATTCGGGCGGGCAGAAGCTTTCTTT
cdr3_aa: CASSIFGRAEAFF

cdr3_length: 16
j_call: TRBJ2-5
d_call: TRBD2
clone_size: once
v_call: TRBV4-3
cdr3_nt: TGCGCCAGCAGCCAAGAGCTAGCGGGGGGTTTGGAGACCCAGTACTTC
cdr3_aa: CASSQELAGGLETQYF

cdr3_length: 15
j_call: TRBJ1-1
d_call: TRBD1
clone_size: -
v_call: TRBV11-2
cdr3_nt: TGTGCCAGCAGCCGAGCAGGGGGTTGGGTCACTGAAGCTTTCTTT
cdr3_aa: CASSRAGGWVTEAFF

cdr3_length: 14
j_call: TRBJ1-6
d_call: TRBD1
clone_size: -
v_call: TRBV2
cdr3_nt: TGTGCCAGCGGATACAGGGGGGGAGATTCACCCCTCCACTTT
cdr3_aa: CASGYRGGDSPLHF

cdr3_length: 13
j_call: TRBJ2-5
d_call: TRBD1
clone_size: -
v_call: TRBV29-1
cdr3_nt: TGCAGCGCGGGGGACAGGGCGTCAGAGACCCAGTACTTC
cdr3_aa: CSAGDRASETQYF

cdr3_length: 14
j_call: TRBJ1-5
d_call: -
clone_size: -
v_call: TRBV9
cdr3_nt: TGTGCCGGAAATCAGGGATTTGGCAATCAGCCCCAGCATTTT
cdr3_aa: CAGNQGFGNQPQHF

cdr3_length: 13
j_call: TRBJ1-1
d_call: -
clone_size: -
v_call: TRBV5-4
cdr3_nt: TGTGCCAGCAGCAAGGGACTGAACACTGAAGCTTTCTTT
cdr3_aa: CASSKGLNTEAFF

cdr3_length: 16
j_call: TRBJ2-1
d_call: TRBD2
clone_size: -
v_call: TRBV5-1
cdr3_nt: TGCGCCAGCAGCTTGAAGCGGGGTTACTCCTACAATGAGCAGTTCTTC
cdr3_aa: CASSLKRGYSYNEQFF

cdr3_length: 16
j_call: TRBJ2-1
d_call: TRBD1
clone_size: -
v_call: TRBV4-3
cdr3_nt: TGCGCCAGCAGCCAAATCTACAGGGGGCTGAACAATGAGCAGTTCTTC
cdr3_aa: CASSQIYRGLNNEQFF

cdr3_length: 15
j_call: TRBJ2-1
d_call: TRBD2
clone_size: -
v_call: TRBV5-1
cdr3_nt: TGCGCCAGCAGCGTGGGACTAGCGGGGTACAATGAGCAGTTCTTC
cdr3_aa: CASSVGLAGYNEQFF

cdr3_length: 14
j_call: TRBJ2-7
d_call: TRBD1
clone_size: -
v_call: TRBV5-8
cdr3_nt: TGTGCCAGCAGCTTAGACAGGGCGTACTACGAGCAGTACTTC
cdr3_aa: CASSLDRAYYEQYF

cdr3_length: 15
j_call: TRBJ2-3
d_call: TRBD1
clone_size: -
v_call: TRBV7-2
cdr3_nt: TGTGCCAGCAGCTACGGACAGGGGATCACAGATACGCAGTATTTT
cdr3_aa: CASSYGQGITDTQYF

cdr3_length: 14
j_call: TRBJ2-2
d_call: -
clone_size: -
v_call: TRBV10-2
cdr3_nt: TGCGCCAGCAGGAGGGGGGCCCACACCGGGGAGCTGTTTTTT
cdr3_aa: CASRRGAHTGELFF

cdr3_length: 15
j_call: TRBJ2-7
d_call: TRBD1
clone_size: -
v_call: TRBV9
cdr3_nt: TGTGCCAGCAGCGTAGAGACAGGGAAAGACTACGAGCAGTACTTC
cdr3_aa: CASSVETGKDYEQYF

cdr3_length: 16
j_call: TRBJ2-7
d_call: TRBD1
clone_size: -
v_call: TRBV11-2
cdr3_nt: TGTGCCAGCAGCCGAACCGGGACAGGGGGTTCCTACGAGCAGTACTTC
cdr3_aa: CASSRTGTGGSYEQYF

cdr3_length: 11
j_call: TRBJ2-3
d_call: -
clone_size: -
v_call: TRBV20-1
cdr3_nt: TGCAGTGCTAGTCTTGGCGATACGCAGTATTTT
cdr3_aa: CSASLGDTQYF

cdr3_length: 16
j_call: TRBJ1-2
d_call: -
clone_size: -
v_call: TRBV9
cdr3_nt: TGTGCCAGCAGCGGATTCAGGGTGGGCGCTAACTATGGCTACACCTTC
cdr3_aa: CASSGFRVGANYGYTF

cdr3_length: 14
j_call: TRBJ2-5
d_call: TRBD2
clone_size: -
v_call: TRBV27
cdr3_nt: TGTGCCAGCAGGGTTGGACTAGCCGGCGAGACCCAGTACTTC
cdr3_aa: CASRVGLAGETQYF